This is a list of T cell receptor beta chains from one sample in a study of blood T cell repertoires in COVID-19. Profiling relied on immunoSEQ multiplex PCR, and the TCRdb table lists in-frame clones only, not all of them. This table has roughly 240,000 clones, 65% to 90% appearing once. Material: PBMCs or T cells enriched from blood (not recorded which). The receptors were gathered from a woman aged 45 to 65 with acute COVID-19. Each CDR3 is given with its conserved first and last residue. D genes are given only for firm matches. Clone size is shown for a subset of rows, as once, few, many or a class of expanded clone.

>.|.|TRBV6-1|TRBJ2-7
CASSEGTVQTQYF
TGTGCCAGCAGTGAAGGGACAGTTCAAACGCAGTACTTC
>.|.|TRBV19|TRBJ1-1
CASKWTNTEAFF
TGTGCCAGTAAGTGGACTAACACTGAAGCTTTCTTT
>.|.|TRBV30|TRBJ2-4
CAWSVQGLRTNIQYF
TGTGCCTGGAGTGTACAGGGCCTGCGGACTAACATTCAGTACTTC
>.|.|TRBV18|TRBJ1-3
CASSPEHRGNTIYF
TGTGCCAGCTCACCAGAACACCGAGGAAACACCATATATTTT
>.|.|TRBV7-9|TRBJ1-2
CASSLAAEVHADGYTF
TGTGCCAGCAGCTTAGCTGCTGAGGTCCATGCAGATGGCTACACCTTC
>.|TRBD2|TRBV30|TRBJ2-7
CAWSVAGYEQYF
TGTGCCTGGAGTGTAGCGGGATACGAGCAGTACTTC
>.|TRBD2|TRBV3-1/TRBV3-2|TRBJ2-3
CASSQVKTSGGPYF
TGTGCCAGCAGCCAAGTGAAAACTAGCGGGGGGCCGTATTTT
>.|.|TRBV9|TRBJ2-3
CASSPPGGSTDTQYF
TGTGCCAGCAGCCCCCCCGGGGGAAGCACAGATACGCAGTATTTT
>.|TRBD1|TRBV5-6|TRBJ1-2
CASSDRVGYGYTF
TGTGCCAGCAGTGACAGGGTCGGCTATGGCTACACCTTC
>.|.|TRBV9|TRBJ1-6
CASSVGTDASPLHF
TGTGCCAGCAGCGTAGGCACAGATGCCTCACCCCTCCACTTT
>.|TRBD1|TRBV7-9|TRBJ2-1
CASSSRGQDPYNEQFF
TGTGCCAGCAGCAGCAGGGGACAGGACCCATACAATGAGCAGTTCTTC
>few|.|TRBV24-1|TRBJ2-1
CATSDSRGIGFSYNEQFF
TGTGCCACCAGCGACAGCAGGGGCATCGGGTTCTCCTACAATGAGCAGTTCTTC
>.|.|TRBV7-2|TRBJ2-5
CASSPRRGIKETQYF
TGTGCCAGCAGCCCACGTCGGGGGATAAAAGAGACCCAGTACTTC
>.|.|TRBV3-1/TRBV3-2|TRBJ1-3
CASSAGSSSGNTIYF
TGTGCCAGCAGCGCGGGGTCCTCCTCTGGAAACACCATATATTTT
>.|TRBD1|TRBV11-2|TRBJ1-6
CASSLRTGSSYNSPLHF
TGTGCCAGCAGCCTCCGGACAGGGAGCTCCTATAATTCACCCCTCCACTTT